The sequence of this TCR beta chain was determined in a study of blood T cell repertoires in COVID-19 (TCRdb year 2020). Notes on the research overall: Samples from collaborators originated in the United States, Italy and Spain and spanned both the acute and convalescent phases of COVID-19. Samples came from the ongoing ImmuneRACE study (first 160 participants) plus 1,254 subjects from 6 global collaborators. The material from the prospective study consisted of cDNA or gDNA derived from T cells, B-cell-depleted T cells, or PBMCs. A freely available public database, intended as a resource for researchers studying the immune response to SARS-CoV-2, is where the repertoires were released. A de-identified subject ID, COVID-19 status, age in years and sex were almost always included in the sample metadata. HLA class I and class II types, where available, came from metadata supplied by the sample provider rather than from assay-based typing. The dataset comprised deeply sampled blood TCRbeta repertoires from subjects exposed to, actively infected with, or recovered from COVID-19.

This clone occurred once. Its target antigen remains unknown. Base-call qualities are not available, and no considerably larger clone is one nucleotide away. Collaborating institutions collected whole blood in K2EDTA tubes following their own protocols. For TCRbeta analysis, collaborators shipped samples as frozen whole blood, isolated PBMCs, or DNA extracted from either of those sample types. The immunoSEQ Assay, a bias-controlled multiplex PCR, was used to amplify TCRbeta CDR3 regions from genomic DNA. Per the original workflow: The number of nucleated cells in each sample was estimated from the amplification of reference gene primers within the assay. To quantify the absolute abundance of each unique TCRbeta CDR3 rearrangement, sequence reads were collapsed and filtered. For each sample, productive Simpson clonality was calculated by taking the square root of Simpson's diversity index across productive rearrangements. TCRdb's version of the immuneACCESS table is confined to in-frame rearrangements and falls short of the full clone set. An unresolved V gene accounts for under half of the shortfall where checked; the remainder is of unknown origin. The V and J calls and clone size are taken from that table; D and trimming were inferred from the DNA. The sample table records over 25,000 clones; more than 70% of these occur just once. The ten biggest clones cover around 7% of the sample.

Findings and caveats that apply to the study as a whole: How much clinical and demographic metadata was included differed by source and by participant, and the metadata was provided uncurated.

From a lookup of the germline V gene, CDR1 and CDR2 are MNHEY and SVGAGI. The CDR3 contains 15 residues, cysteine and phenylalanine counted. Just CDR3 DNA is preserved here, 45 bases in frame from base 1. V trim: 6 bases; J trim: 4 bases; unmatched bases: 7. Source material: peripheral blood. This receptor was taken from a human donor in a cohort sampled during active COVID-19. The rearrangement combines TRBV6-5 with TRBJ2-3; TRBD1 lines up with 10 middle nucleotides. The DNA reads as follows: TGTGCCAGCAGGACCTCCGGGACAGGGGCAGATACGCAGTATTTT. This encodes CASRTSGTGADTQYF.